This T cell receptor beta chain was sequenced in a study of shared clonotypes between healthy human individuals. Comment on this clone: Its antigen remains unknown.

Naive CD8 populations comprised CD45RO-negative cells positively selected for CCR7, excluding terminally differentiated effector memory CD45RA+ cells. Method: immunoSEQ multiplex PCR; TCRdb's copy keeps in-frame clones and lacks some. The sample records approximately 2,000,000 clones, 85% to 95% being singletons. Study findings and constraints: Only blood underwent sampling, and tissue repertoires likely differ. Clonotype sharing among the donors was expected to vary with sequencing depth. On the whole, naive subsets had larger estimated richness than memory subsets had.

The source is a man between 18 and 29 years old in good health. Some clones in this sample may be carry-over from other donors' samples. The sequencing sample was made of naive CD8+ T cells from PBMCs.

In nucleotides, the CDR3 is TGTGCCAGCAGTTATCAGGAGGGTTTTGACGAGCAGTACTTC. Its protein is CASSYQEGFDEQYF. The V call is TRBV6-5, the J call TRBJ2-7; a weak D match, TRBD2 (6 bases). CDR3 length: 14 residues. The V end was cut by 3 bases, the J end by 5 bases, with 14 bases between. Germline lookup yields CDR1 MNHEY and CDR2 SVGAGI.